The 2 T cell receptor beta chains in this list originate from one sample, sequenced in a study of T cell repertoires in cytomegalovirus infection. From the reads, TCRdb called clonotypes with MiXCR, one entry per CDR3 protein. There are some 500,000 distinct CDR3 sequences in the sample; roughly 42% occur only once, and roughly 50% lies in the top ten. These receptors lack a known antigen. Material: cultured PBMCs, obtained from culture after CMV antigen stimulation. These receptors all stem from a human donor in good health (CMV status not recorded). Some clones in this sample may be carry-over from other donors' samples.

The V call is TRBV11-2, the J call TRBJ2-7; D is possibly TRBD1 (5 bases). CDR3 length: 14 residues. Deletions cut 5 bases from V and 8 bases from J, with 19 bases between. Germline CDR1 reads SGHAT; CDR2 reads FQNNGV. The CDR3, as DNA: TGTGCCAGCAGCACTCAAGGGGCTTCGTTGAAGCAGTACTTC. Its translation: CASSTQGASLKQYF.

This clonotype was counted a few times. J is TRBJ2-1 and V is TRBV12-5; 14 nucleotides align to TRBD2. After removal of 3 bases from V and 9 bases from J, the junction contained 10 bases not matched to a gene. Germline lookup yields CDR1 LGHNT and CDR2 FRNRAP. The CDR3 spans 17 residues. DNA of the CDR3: TGTGCTAGTGGTTTTGACCCGGGACTAGCGGGAGAGGGTGAGCAGTTCTTC. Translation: CASGFDPGLAGEGEQFF.